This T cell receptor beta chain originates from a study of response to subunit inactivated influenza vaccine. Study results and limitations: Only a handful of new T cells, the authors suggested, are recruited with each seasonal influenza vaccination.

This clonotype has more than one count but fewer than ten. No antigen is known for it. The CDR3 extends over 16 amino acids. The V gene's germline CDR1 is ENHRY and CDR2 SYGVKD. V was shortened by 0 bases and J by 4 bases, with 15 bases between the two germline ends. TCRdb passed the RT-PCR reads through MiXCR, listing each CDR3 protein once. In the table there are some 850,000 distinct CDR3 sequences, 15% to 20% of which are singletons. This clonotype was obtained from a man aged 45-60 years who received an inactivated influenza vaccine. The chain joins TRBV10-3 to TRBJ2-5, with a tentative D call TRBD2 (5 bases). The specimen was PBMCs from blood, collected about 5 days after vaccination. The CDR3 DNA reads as TGTGCCATCAGTGAGTCAGTGGGAGCTGGCGGAGAGACCCAGTACTTC. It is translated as CAISESVGAGGETQYF.